This record concerns one T cell receptor beta chain sequence. Followed over time, Seattle patients had been enrolled while infection was active. CDR3 length equals 15 residues. From germline, CDR1 is MNHEY and CDR2 SVGAGI. With V trimmed by 0 bases and J by 8 bases, 3 bases remained unmatched. These data originate in a study of blood T cell repertoires in COVID-19. For the study at large: The origin of the acute and convalescent COVID-19 samples was the United States, Italy and Spain. PBMCs, B-cell-depleted T cells, or T cells were the source of the cDNA or gDNA that made up the material.

Source study methods: Amplification of reference gene primers provided the estimated nucleated cell counts. Assay used: immunoSEQ multiplex PCR; TCRdb lists only in-frame clones, some missing. Clone size and the V and J calls come from that table; the DNA yielded D and trimming. The table has tens of thousands of clones, around two thirds seen once. This rearrangement joins TRBV6-5 to TRBJ2-1, with 11 bases fitting TRBD2. This receptor was obtained from a man aged 65 to 85 with COVID-19, enrolled during active disease. Specimen: peripheral blood. The CDR3 nucleotides are TGTGCCAGCAGTTACTCACTAGCGGGAGAAGATGAGCAGTTCTTC. Translation gives CASSYSLAGEDEQFF.